This entry describes one TCR beta chain. In the original processing: Reference gene primers were amplified, and this amplification served to estimate nucleated cell counts. TCRdb keeps only in-frame clones here, not all; method: immunoSEQ multiplex PCR. From that table come the V and J calls and clone size; the DNA was used to work out D and trimming. The sample lists tens of thousands of clones, approximately 90% seen once, with roughly 13% in the top ten. The data were obtained in a study of blood T cell repertoires in COVID-19. In the study overall: The study drew acute and convalescent COVID-19 samples from the United States, Italy and Spain. PBMCs, B-cell-depleted T cells, or T cells provided the cDNA or gDNA that made up the material.

J was trimmed by 6 bases and V by 3 bases; bases with no gene match: 10. The germline V gene has CDR1 GTSNPN and CDR2 SVGIG (reference sequence). The CDR3 sequence is 15 residues long. This receptor was obtained from a man between 65 and 85 years old with active or convalescent COVID-19. This rearrangement joins TRBV30 to TRBJ1-5; TRBD1 agrees at 8 bases. Sample: peripheral blood. The chain's CDR3 is CAWSTGTGIGQPQHF. Written as DNA, the CDR3 is TGTGCCTGGAGCACCGGGACAGGAATAGGTCAGCCCCAGCATTTT.